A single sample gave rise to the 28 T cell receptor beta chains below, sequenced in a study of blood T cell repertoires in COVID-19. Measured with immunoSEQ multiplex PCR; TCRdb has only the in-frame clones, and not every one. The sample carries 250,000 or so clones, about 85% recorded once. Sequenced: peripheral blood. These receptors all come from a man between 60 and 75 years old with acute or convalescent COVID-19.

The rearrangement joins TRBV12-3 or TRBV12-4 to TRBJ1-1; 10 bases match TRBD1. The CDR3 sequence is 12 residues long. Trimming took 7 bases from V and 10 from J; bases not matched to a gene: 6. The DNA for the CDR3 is TGTGCCAGCAATCCAGGACAGGGGGGAGCTTTCTTT. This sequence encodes CASNPGQGGAFF.

CDR3 in DNA: TGTGCCAGCAGCTTAGGGGCGGCAGGACAAAGGAACTATGGCTACACCTTC. Its translation is CASSLGAAGQRNYGYTF. This chain uses TRBV13 with TRBJ1-2; tentatively, D is TRBD1 (5 bases). The CDR3 runs 17 residues. Trimming took off 0 bases at V and 2 bases at J, with 16 bases between the two ends. Germline V lookup: CDR1 PRHDT, CDR2 FYEKMQ (reference sequence).

The CDR3 loop reads CAWRSGQAERPLHF. In DNA, the CDR3 is TGTGCCTGGCGCTCGGGACAGGCTGAACGACCCCTCCACTTT. This sequence joins TRBV30 and TRBJ1-6, with 8 bases aligning to TRBD1. Germline values: CDR1 GTSNPN, CDR2 SVGIG (reference sequence). The CDR3 loop spans 14 amino acids. The V segment lost 5 bases and the J segment 12 bases; nucleotides outside the gene matches: 12.

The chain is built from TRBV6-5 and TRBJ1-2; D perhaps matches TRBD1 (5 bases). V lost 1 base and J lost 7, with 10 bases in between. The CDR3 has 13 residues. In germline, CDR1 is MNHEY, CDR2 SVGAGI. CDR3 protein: CASSYLDRGGYTF. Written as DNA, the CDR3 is TGTGCCAGCAGTTACTTGGATAGGGGTGGCTACACCTTC.

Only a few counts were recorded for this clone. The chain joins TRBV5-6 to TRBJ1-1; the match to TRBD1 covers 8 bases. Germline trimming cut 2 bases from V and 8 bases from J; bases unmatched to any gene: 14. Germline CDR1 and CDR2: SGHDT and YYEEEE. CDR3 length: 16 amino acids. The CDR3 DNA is TGTGCCAGCAGCTTACGTTTAAACCGGGACAGGAGAGAAGCTTTCTTT. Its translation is CASSLRLNRDRREAFF.

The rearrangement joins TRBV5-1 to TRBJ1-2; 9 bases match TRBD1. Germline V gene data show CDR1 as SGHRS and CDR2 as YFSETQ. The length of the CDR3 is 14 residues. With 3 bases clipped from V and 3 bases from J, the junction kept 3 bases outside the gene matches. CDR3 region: CASSYRDRDYGYTF. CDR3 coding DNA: TGCGCCAGCAGCTACCGGGACAGGGACTATGGCTACACCTTC.

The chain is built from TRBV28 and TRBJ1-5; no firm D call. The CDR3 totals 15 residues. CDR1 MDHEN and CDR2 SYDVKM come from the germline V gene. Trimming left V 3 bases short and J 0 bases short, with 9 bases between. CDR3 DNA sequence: TGTGCCAGCAGTTTTGGCGGGGTTAGCAATCAGCCCCAGCATTTT. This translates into CASSFGGVSNQPQHF.

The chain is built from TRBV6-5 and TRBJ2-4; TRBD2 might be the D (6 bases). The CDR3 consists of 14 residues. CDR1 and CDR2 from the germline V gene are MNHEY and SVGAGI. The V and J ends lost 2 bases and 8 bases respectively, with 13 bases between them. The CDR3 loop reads CASSYREGGDIQYF. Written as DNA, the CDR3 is TGTGCCAGCAGTTACAGAGAGGGAGGAGACATTCAGTACTTC.

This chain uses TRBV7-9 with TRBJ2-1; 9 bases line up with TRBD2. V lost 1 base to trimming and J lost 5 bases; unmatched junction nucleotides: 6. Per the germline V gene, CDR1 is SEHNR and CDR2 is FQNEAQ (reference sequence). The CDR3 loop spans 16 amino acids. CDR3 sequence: CASSLVPSGNHNEQFF. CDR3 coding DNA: TGTGCCAGCAGCTTAGTTCCTAGCGGGAATCACAATGAGCAGTTCTTC. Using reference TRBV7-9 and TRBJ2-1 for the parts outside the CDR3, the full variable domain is DTGVSQNPRHKITKRGQNVTFRCDPISEHNRLYWYRQTLGQGPEFLTYFQNEAQLEKSRLLSDRFSAERPKGSFSTLEIQRTEQGDSAMYLCASSLVPSGNHNEQFFGPGTRLTVL.

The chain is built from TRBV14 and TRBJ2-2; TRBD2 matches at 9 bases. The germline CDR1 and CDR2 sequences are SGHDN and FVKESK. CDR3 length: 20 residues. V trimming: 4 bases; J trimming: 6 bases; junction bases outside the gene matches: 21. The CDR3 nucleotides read TGTGCCAGCAGCCCCGCCGGCAGGCTAGCGGGGTACGAGAGGCCCGGGGAGCTGTTTTTT. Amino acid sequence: CASSPAGRLAGYERPGELFF. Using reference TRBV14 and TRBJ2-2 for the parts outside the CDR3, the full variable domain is EAGVTQFPSHSVIEKGQTVTLRCDPISGHDNLYWYRRVMGKEIKFLLHFVKESKQDESGMPNNRFLAERTGGTYSTLKVQPAELEDSGVYFCASSPAGRLAGYERPGELFFGEGSRLTVL.

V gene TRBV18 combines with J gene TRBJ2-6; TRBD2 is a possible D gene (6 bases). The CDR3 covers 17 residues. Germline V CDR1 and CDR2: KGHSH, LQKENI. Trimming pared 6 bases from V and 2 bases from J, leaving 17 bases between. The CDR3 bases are TGTGCCAGCTCGGAGTGGTCTGGAGGGACTGGGGCCAACGTCCTGACTTTC. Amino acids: CASSEWSGGTGANVLTF.

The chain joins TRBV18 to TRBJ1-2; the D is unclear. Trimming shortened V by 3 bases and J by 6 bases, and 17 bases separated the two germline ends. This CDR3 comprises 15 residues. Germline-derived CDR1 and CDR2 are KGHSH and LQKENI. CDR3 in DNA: TGTGCCAGCTCACCCAATTCCGGGAGATCGCATGGCTACACCTTC. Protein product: CASSPNSGRSHGYTF.

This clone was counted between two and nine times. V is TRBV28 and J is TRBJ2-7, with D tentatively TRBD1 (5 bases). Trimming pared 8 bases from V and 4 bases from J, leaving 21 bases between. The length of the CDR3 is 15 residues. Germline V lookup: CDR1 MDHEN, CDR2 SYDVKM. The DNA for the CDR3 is TGTGCCAGCCGTACTACAGGCCTCCTCGTTTACGAGCAGTACTTC. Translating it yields CASRTTGLLVYEQYF.

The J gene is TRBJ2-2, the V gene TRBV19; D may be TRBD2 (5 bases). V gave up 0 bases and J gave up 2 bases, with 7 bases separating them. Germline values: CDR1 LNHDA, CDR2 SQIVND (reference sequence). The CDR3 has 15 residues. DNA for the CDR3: TGTGCCAGTAGTATAGATCGGGGAAACACCGGGGAGCTGTTTTTT. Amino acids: CASSIDRGNTGELFF.

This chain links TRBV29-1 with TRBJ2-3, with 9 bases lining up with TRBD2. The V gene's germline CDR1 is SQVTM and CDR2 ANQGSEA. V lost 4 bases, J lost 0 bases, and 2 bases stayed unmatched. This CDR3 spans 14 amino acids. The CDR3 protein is CSVGLADSTDTQYF. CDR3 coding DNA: TGCAGCGTTGGACTAGCGGATAGCACAGATACGCAGTATTTT.

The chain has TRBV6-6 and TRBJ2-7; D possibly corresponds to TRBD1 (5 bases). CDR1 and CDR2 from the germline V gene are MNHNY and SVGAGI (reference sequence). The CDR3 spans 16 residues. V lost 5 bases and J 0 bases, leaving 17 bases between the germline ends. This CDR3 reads CASSRRGRVLSYEQYF. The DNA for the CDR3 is TGTGCCAGCAGTCGAAGGGGCAGGGTCCTCTCCTACGAGCAGTACTTC.

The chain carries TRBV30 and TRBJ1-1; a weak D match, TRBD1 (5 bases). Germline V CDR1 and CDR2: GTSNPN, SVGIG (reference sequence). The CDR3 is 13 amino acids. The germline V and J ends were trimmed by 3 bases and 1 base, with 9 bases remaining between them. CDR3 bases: TGTGCCTGGAGCTTACAGGAGAACACTGAAGCTTTCTTT. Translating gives CAWSLQENTEAFF.

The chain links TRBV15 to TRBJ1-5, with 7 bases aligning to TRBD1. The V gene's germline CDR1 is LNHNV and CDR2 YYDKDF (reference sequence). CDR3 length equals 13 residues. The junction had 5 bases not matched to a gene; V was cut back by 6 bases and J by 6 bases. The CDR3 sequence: CATRETGSQPQHF. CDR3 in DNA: TGTGCCACCAGGGAGACAGGGTCTCAGCCCCAGCATTTT. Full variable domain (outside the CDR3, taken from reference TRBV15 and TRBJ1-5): DAMVIQNPRYQVTQFGKPVTLSCSQTLNHNVMYWYQQKSSQAPKLLFHYYDKDFNNEADTPDNFQSRRPNTSFCFLDIRSPGLGDTAMYLCATRETGSQPQHFGDGTRLSIL.

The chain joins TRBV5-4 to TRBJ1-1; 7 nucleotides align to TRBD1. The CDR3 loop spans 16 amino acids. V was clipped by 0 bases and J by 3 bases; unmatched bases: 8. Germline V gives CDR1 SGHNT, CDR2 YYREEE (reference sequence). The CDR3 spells CASSLAAGGIDTEAFF. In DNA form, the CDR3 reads TGTGCCAGCAGCTTGGCGGCAGGGGGAATTGACACTGAAGCTTTCTTT.

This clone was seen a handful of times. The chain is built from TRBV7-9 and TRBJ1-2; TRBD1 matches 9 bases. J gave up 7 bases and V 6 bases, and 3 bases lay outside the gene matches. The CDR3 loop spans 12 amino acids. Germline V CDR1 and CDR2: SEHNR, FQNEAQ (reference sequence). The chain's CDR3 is CASREDRGGYTF. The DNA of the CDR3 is TGTGCCAGCAGGGAGGACAGGGGTGGCTACACCTTC.

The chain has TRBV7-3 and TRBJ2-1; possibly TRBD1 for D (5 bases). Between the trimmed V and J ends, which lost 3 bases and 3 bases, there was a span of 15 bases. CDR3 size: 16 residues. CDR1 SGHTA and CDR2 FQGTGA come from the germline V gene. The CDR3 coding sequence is TGTGCCAGCAGCTTTGGGCCCCTGACAGTCTACAATGAGCAGTTCTTC. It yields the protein CASSFGPLTVYNEQFF.

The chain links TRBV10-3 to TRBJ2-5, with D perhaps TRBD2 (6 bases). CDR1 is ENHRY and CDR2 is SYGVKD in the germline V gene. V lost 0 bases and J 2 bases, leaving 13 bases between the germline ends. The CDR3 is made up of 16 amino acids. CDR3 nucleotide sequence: TGTGCCATCAGTGAGTCGCTAAGTCGGGGGCAAGAGACCCAGTACTTC. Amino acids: CAISESLSRGQETQYF.

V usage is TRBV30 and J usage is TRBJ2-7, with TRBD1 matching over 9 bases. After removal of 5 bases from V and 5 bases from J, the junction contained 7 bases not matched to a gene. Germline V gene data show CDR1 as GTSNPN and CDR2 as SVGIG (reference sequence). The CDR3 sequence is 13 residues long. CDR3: CAWGRTGAHEQYF. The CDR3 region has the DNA TGTGCCTGGGGACGGACAGGGGCCCACGAGCAGTACTTC.

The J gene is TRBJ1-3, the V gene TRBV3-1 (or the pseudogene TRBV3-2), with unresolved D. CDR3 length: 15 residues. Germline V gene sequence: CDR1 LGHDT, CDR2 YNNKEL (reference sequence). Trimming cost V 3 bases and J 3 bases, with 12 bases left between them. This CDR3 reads CASSHTGFRGNTIYF. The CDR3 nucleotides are TGTGCCAGCAGCCACACGGGGTTTCGTGGAAACACCATATATTTT.

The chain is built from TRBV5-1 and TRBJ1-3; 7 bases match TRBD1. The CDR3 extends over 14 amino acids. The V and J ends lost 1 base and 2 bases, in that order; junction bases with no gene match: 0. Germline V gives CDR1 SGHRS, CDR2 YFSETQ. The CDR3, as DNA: TGCGCCAGCAGCTTGACAGGGGCTGGAAACACCATATATTTT. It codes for CASSLTGAGNTIYF.

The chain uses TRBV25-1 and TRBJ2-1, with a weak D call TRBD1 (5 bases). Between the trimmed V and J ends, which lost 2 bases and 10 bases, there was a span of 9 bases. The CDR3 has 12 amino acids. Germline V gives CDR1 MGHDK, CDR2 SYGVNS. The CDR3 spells CASSEPDREQFF. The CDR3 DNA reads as TGTGCCAGCAGTGAACCCGACAGAGAGCAGTTCTTC.

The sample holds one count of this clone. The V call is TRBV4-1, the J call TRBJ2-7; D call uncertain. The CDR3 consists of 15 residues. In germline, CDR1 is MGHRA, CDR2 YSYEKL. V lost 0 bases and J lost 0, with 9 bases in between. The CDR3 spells CASSQDPSSSYEQYF. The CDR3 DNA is TGCGCCAGCAGCCAAGACCCTTCTAGCTCCTACGAGCAGTACTTC.

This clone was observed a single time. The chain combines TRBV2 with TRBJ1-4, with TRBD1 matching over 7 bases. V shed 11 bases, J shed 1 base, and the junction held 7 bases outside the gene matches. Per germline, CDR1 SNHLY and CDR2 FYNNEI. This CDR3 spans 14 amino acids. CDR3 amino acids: CARSDRVTNEKLFF. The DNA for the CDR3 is TGTGCCCGGTCCGACAGGGTAACTAATGAAAAACTGTTTTTT.